One sample yielded the 13 T cell receptor beta chains listed below, sequenced in a study of T cell responses to AZD1222 COVID-19 vaccine. Sequencing used immunoSEQ multiplex PCR; TCRdb keeps in-frame clones, though not all of them. The sample comprises about 120,000 clones, 89% of which are singletons, and approximately 1.5% rests with the top ten. The specimen comprised peripheral blood, sampled on day 0 of AZD1222 vaccination. These receptors all come from an adult in good health.

The rearrangement uses TRBV5-5 and TRBJ1-4; D is perhaps TRBD1 (5 bases). Germline CDR1 SGHKS, CDR2 YYEKEE (reference sequence). CDR3 length: 13 amino acids. Deletions cut 4 bases from V and 5 bases from J, with 9 bases between. The chain's CDR3 is CASSDSDNEKLFF. The DNA of the CDR3 is TGTGCCAGCAGCGACAGCGACAATGAAAAACTGTTTTTT.

The chain uses TRBV7-2 and TRBJ2-2; D is undetermined. Trimming removed 10 bases from V and 2 bases from J, with 23 bases in between. CDR1 is SGHTA and CDR2 is FQGNSA in the germline V gene. The CDR3 loop spans 17 amino acids. CDR3 coding DNA: TGTGCCATCTCACCCCTGGGGATTTATACAAACACCGGGGAGCTGTTTTTT. This gives the protein CAISPLGIYTNTGELFF. Supplemented by reference TRBV7-2 and TRBJ2-2, the full variable domain reads GAGVSQSPSNKVTEKGKDVELRCDPISGHTALYWYRQSLGQGLEFLIYFQGNSAPDKSGLPSDRFSAERTGGSVSTLTIQRTQQEDSAVYLCAISPLGIYTNTGELFFGEGSRLTVL.

In DNA form, the CDR3 reads TGTGCCAGCAGCGAGGAGGGGGCTCGGAATGAAAAACTGTTTTTT. Encoded protein: CASSEEGARNEKLFF. The rearrangement joins TRBV9 to TRBJ1-4; 7 bases line up with TRBD1. This CDR3 is 15 amino acids long. With 3 bases clipped from V and 5 bases from J, the junction kept 7 bases outside the gene matches. Germline CDR1 and CDR2: SGDLS and YYNGEE.

In DNA form, the CDR3 reads TGTGCCAGCAGTTCCATCGGGACAGGGCACAATGAGCAGTTCTTC. As protein: CASSSIGTGHNEQFF. The J gene is TRBJ2-1, the V gene TRBV6-5; 9 positions match TRBD1. Germline CDR1 is MNHEY and CDR2 is SVGAGI. CDR3 length: 15 residues. Trimming took 4 bases from V and 5 from J; bases not matched to a gene: 6.

The chain recombines TRBV7-9 with TRBJ1-1; TRBD1 is a possible D gene (5 bases). V dropped 5 bases and J dropped 1 base, with 14 bases sitting between them. The germline V gene encodes CDR1 SEHNR and CDR2 FQNEAQ (reference sequence). The CDR3 extends over 15 amino acids. CDR3 sequence reads: CASSPMGGSNTEAFF. CDR3 nucleotides: TGTGCCAGCAGCCCCATGGGGGGGTCGAACACTGAAGCTTTCTTT.

This chain links TRBV6-5 with TRBJ2-1; D is possibly TRBD2 (5 bases). Trimming removed 4 bases from V and 0 bases from J, with 13 bases in between. The CDR3 has 16 amino acids. Germline CDR1 MNHEY, CDR2 SVGAGI. CDR3 sequence reads: CASSSEEESSYNEQFF. DNA of the CDR3: TGTGCCAGCAGTTCCGAGGAGGAAAGCTCCTACAATGAGCAGTTCTTC.

The chain links TRBV6-4 to TRBJ2-2; no firm D call. Germline V gene data show CDR1 as MRHNA and CDR2 as SNTAGT. CDR3 length: 13 residues. V was trimmed by 3 bases and J by 0 bases, leaving 2 bases between them. CDR3 amino acids: CASSEPNTGELFF. The CDR3 bases are TGTGCCAGCAGTGAACCGAACACCGGGGAGCTGTTTTTT.

The chain joins TRBV13 to TRBJ1-3; no clear D. Trimming cost V 5 bases and J 0 bases, with 8 bases left between them. This CDR3 has 14 amino acids. CDR1 is PRHDT, CDR2 FYEKMQ, per germline (reference sequence). CDR3 protein: CASSISPSGNTIYF. The CDR3 DNA sequence: TGTGCCAGCAGCATTAGCCCCTCTGGAAACACCATATATTTT. The variable domain in full, completed from reference TRBV13 and TRBJ1-3, reads AAGVIQSPRHLIKEKRETATLKCYPIPRHDTVYWYQQGPGQDPQFLISFYEKMQSDKGSIPDRFSAQQFSDYHSELNMSSLELGDSALYFCASSISPSGNTIYFGEGSWLTVV.

The gene calls are TRBV19 and TRBJ2-2; 10 bases match TRBD1. The V gene's germline CDR1 is LNHDA and CDR2 SQIVND (reference sequence). This CDR3 has 18 residues. Trimming took 10 bases from V and 4 from J; bases not matched to a gene: 18. CDR3 nucleotide sequence: TGTGCCACGCGGGGGGACAGGGGTCCCTTTCGTGCCACCGGGGAGCTGTTTTTT. This gives the protein CATRGDRGPFRATGELFF. The whole variable domain, filled in from reference TRBV19 and TRBJ2-2, reads DGGITQSPKYLFRKEGQNVTLSCEQNLNHDAMYWYRQDPGQGLRLIYYSQIVNDFQKGDIAEGYSVSREKKESFPLTVTSAQKNPTAFYLCATRGDRGPFRATGELFFGEGSRLTVL.

J is TRBJ2-3 and V is TRBV28; D not resolved. Trimming removed 3 bases from V and 8 bases from J, with 12 bases in between. The germline V gene has CDR1 MDHEN and CDR2 SYDVKM. The CDR3 is made up of 13 amino acids. Written as DNA, the CDR3 is TGTGCCAGCAGTTTCCCCCACAGAAGTACGCAGTATTTT. Translation gives CASSFPHRSTQYF.

This clone was counted once. The gene calls are TRBV6-6 and TRBJ2-6; D remains ambiguous. The CDR3 is 14 residues long. V was cut by 4 bases and J by 4 bases, with 8 bases left in between. Germline-derived CDR1 and CDR2 are MNHNY and SVGAGI (reference sequence). CDR3 loop: CASSWTTGANVLTF. CDR3 bases: TGTGCCAGCAGTTGGACGACAGGGGCCAACGTCCTGACTTTC.

The chain couples TRBV7-8 to TRBJ1-1; a possible D gene is TRBD1 (5 bases). CDR1 SGHVS and CDR2 FQNEAQ come from the germline V gene. The CDR3 consists of 14 residues. Trimming left V 5 bases short and J 5 bases short, with 15 bases between. The CDR3 protein is CASSPKRQRTEAFF. Written as DNA, the CDR3 is TGTGCCAGCAGCCCTAAGAGACAGAGAACTGAAGCTTTCTTT.

The chain is built from TRBV27 and TRBJ2-3; maybe TRBD1 (6 bases). CDR3 length equals 16 residues. Germline CDR1 MNHEY, CDR2 SMNVEV (reference sequence). V lost 5 bases and J lost 0, with 15 bases in between. The CDR3 here is CASSPTSDRSTDTQYF. In DNA, the CDR3 is TGTGCCAGCAGTCCGACCTCGGACAGAAGCACAGATACGCAGTATTTT.